The clone carrying this T cell receptor (beta chain) occurred a few times. Its antigen is unidentified. The sample originates from a study of identical twins. Study outcomes and limitations: Out-of-frame alpha sequences shared by twins showed excess low generation probability. Fewer insertions were carried by abundant cord blood beta clonotypes, but none was seen in memory repertoires.

Trimming cost V 11 bases and J 4 bases, with 15 bases left between them. Germline lookup yields CDR1 ENHRY and CDR2 SYGVKD. CDR3 size: 13 residues. TCRdb analysed the 5' RACE reads with MiXCR anew, one entry per CDR3 protein. The sample lists hundreds of thousands of distinct CDR3 sequences, roughly 12% occurring once. This sample also appeared in a second study, on yellow fever vaccine responses in identical twins.

The TCR originated in a woman in her late teens or twenties in good health. Sequencing was done on a sample of PBMCs. J is TRBJ2-1 and V is TRBV10-3; D call uncertain. The CDR3 sequence: CASGGLGYNEQFF. CDR3 sequence (DNA): TGTGCCTCTGGCGGCTTGGGTTACAATGAGCAGTTCTTC.